The entry below describes one TCR beta chain. Per germline, CDR1 SEHNR and CDR2 FQNEAQ (reference sequence). The CDR3 runs to 14 residues. V gave up 5 bases and J gave up 3 bases; unmatched junction bases: 4. This entry comes from a study of technical replicates of blood from a few donors. Sequencing used immunoSEQ multiplex PCR; TCRdb keeps in-frame clones, though not all of them. The sample records 50,000 to 65,000 clones, around 93% being singletons. The genes are TRBV7-9 and TRBJ1-1, with 9 bases fitting TRBD1. The receptor comes from a human donor in good health. Some clones in this sample may be carry-over from other donors' samples. Sample: PBMCs. CDR3 coding DNA: TGTGCCAGCAGCACCGGGACAGGGCACACTGAAGCTTTCTTT. Translating gives CASSTGTGHTEAFF.